This is a list of T cell receptor beta chains from one sample in a study of blood T cell repertoires in COVID-19. Profiled with immunoSEQ multiplex PCR; TCRdb holds only in-frame clones, not every one. The profile shows approximately 300,000 clones, about 83% of them singletons. Sequencing was performed on peripheral blood. The receptors shown here come from a woman aged 50 to 60 with acute or convalescent COVID-19. The CDR3 runs from the conserved cysteine through the conserved F or W. The order of the fields is J gene, V gene, CDR3 protein.

J: TRBJ2-7
V: TRBV7-9
CDR3: CASSLFYGEAEEQYF

J: TRBJ2-1
V: TRBV19
CDR3: CASSIFAGRGYEQFF

J: TRBJ1-2
V: TRBV9
CDR3: CASSLQGGYTF

J: TRBJ2-5
V: TRBV28
CDR3: CASSPTGGGFAETQYF

J: TRBJ2-3
V: TRBV19
CDR3: CASSSQGADTQYF

J: TRBJ1-2
V: TRBV18
CDR3: CASSRTGGDYGYTF

J: TRBJ2-1
V: TRBV30
CDR3: CAWSPLIPSGRALYNEQFF

J: TRBJ2-2
V: TRBV6-2/TRBV6-3
CDR3: CASSTDLAGDTGELFF

J: TRBJ2-4
V: TRBV2
CDR3: CASSDPSGSAKNIQYF

J: TRBJ1-2
V: TRBV30
CDR3: CAWSVQRADRERSYTF

J: TRBJ1-2
V: TRBV5-6
CDR3: CASSRTGDYYGYTF

J: TRBJ1-1
V: TRBV5-1
CDR3: CASSLDGTLNTEAFF

J: TRBJ1-2
V: TRBV7-8
CDR3: CASSLGRGLGGYTF

J: TRBJ2-7
V: TRBV29-1
CDR3: CSVLLPRGRHEQYF

J: TRBJ1-4
V: TRBV15
CDR3: CATSGNRGLNEKLFF

J: TRBJ2-2
V: TRBV24-1
CDR3: CATRAQNTGELFF

J: TRBJ1-5
V: TRBV19
CDR3: CASSWTGLEGQPQHF

J: TRBJ2-1
V: TRBV19
CDR3: CASRDGTGAYNEQFF

J: TRBJ2-5
V: TRBV7-3
CDR3: CASSLRPGGPQETQYF

J: TRBJ2-5
V: TRBV7-2
CDR3: CASSLAGATQETQYF

J: TRBJ2-7
V: TRBV27
CDR3: CATTLRGGEQYF

J: TRBJ2-3
V: TRBV9
CDR3: CASSVTGGSTDTQYF

J: TRBJ2-2
V: TRBV5-4
CDR3: CASSLGGGTGELFF

J: TRBJ2-7
V: TRBV6-5
CDR3: CASSRGQGALEQYF

J: TRBJ1-1
V: TRBV18
CDR3: CASSPGTGGTEAFF

J: TRBJ1-5
V: TRBV4-2
CDR3: CASSATGSGNQPQHF

J: TRBJ2-5
V: TRBV2
CDR3: CASSESLDQETQYF

J: TRBJ2-2
V: TRBV9
CDR3: CASSGLGLGELFF

J: TRBJ2-4
V: TRBV18
CDR3: CASSSSSVRAKNIQYF

J: TRBJ2-7
V: TRBV11-3
CDR3: CASSLDTGNEQYF

J: TRBJ2-1
V: TRBV11-2
CDR3: CASSSLGGILNEQFF

J: TRBJ1-1
V: TRBV28
CDR3: CASSRPRGGSEAFF

J: TRBJ1-2
V: TRBV27
CDR3: CASRGARRINYGYTF

J: TRBJ1-1
V: TRBV12-3/TRBV12-4
CDR3: CASTPTGAAEAFF

J: TRBJ2-3
V: TRBV11-1
CDR3: CASSLARSTDTQYF

J: TRBJ2-7
V: TRBV5-1
CDR3: CASSLGPVGGYEQYF

J: TRBJ2-1
V: TRBV7-2
CDR3: CASSFVAGGGNEQFF

J: TRBJ1-6
V: TRBV28
CDR3: CASTPPGDRLNSPLHF

J: TRBJ2-5
V: TRBV7-9
CDR3: CASSLEGWTGQETQYF

J: TRBJ1-5
V: TRBV7-9
CDR3: CASSLLAGQPQHF

J: TRBJ2-5
V: TRBV5-1
CDR3: CASSPGTSQETQYF

J: TRBJ1-1
V: TRBV5-1
CDR3: CASRVTGLEAFF

J: TRBJ2-1
V: TRBV5-1
CDR3: CASSSQGGNEQFF

J: TRBJ2-3
V: TRBV7-4
CDR3: CASSFWDSSTDTQYF

J: TRBJ2-3
V: TRBV3-1/TRBV3-2
CDR3: CASSPLSSRGDTDTQYF

J: TRBJ1-1
V: TRBV4-1
CDR3: CASSRTKTGAGTEAFF

J: TRBJ2-3
V: TRBV5-1
CDR3: CASSPRESDTQYF

J: TRBJ2-3
V: TRBV19
CDR3: CASSIGGRKTTRTDTQYF

J: TRBJ2-2
V: TRBV28
CDR3: CAEGDITGELFF

J: TRBJ2-7
V: TRBV3-1/TRBV3-2
CDR3: CASSISVYNEQYF

J: TRBJ2-2
V: TRBV6-5
CDR3: CASSYRTFTGELFF

J: TRBJ2-2
V: TRBV24-1
CDR3: CATNRDTGELFF

J: TRBJ2-7
V: TRBV7-8
CDR3: CASSLDVPTSGIYEQYF